Shown below are 21 T cell receptor beta chains from a single sample sequenced in a study of blood T cell repertoires in COVID-19. Using immunoSEQ multiplex PCR, the repertoire was profiled, and TCRdb retains in-frame clones only, with some absent. The sample lists around 190,000 clones; less than 85% were seen once. Sequencing was performed on peripheral blood. The receptors derive from a human donor in a cohort sampled during active COVID-19.

This chain links TRBV10-3 with TRBJ2-1, with D possibly TRBD2 on 7 matching bases. CDR3 size: 15 residues. Trimming left V 6 bases short and J 7 bases short, with 19 bases between. The V gene's germline CDR1 is ENHRY and CDR2 SYGVKD. CDR3 region: CAIRGGEGSANEQFF. The CDR3 bases are TGTGCCATCAGAGGGGGGGAGGGGTCGGCTAATGAGCAGTTCTTC.

This sequence joins TRBV3-1 (or the pseudogene TRBV3-2) and TRBJ2-7, with 8 nucleotides matching TRBD2. Germline assignment: CDR1 LGHDT and CDR2 YNNKEL (reference sequence). The ends lost 1 base at V and 5 bases at J; junction bases unmatched: 4. This CDR3 has 14 residues. The CDR3 DNA follows: TGTGCCAGCAGCCAAGGGCGGGGGGACCACGAGCAGTACTTC. Translating gives CASSQGRGDHEQYF.

The sample holds many counts of this clone. This rearrangement joins TRBV27 to TRBJ2-7; TRBD1 matches at 10 bases. The CDR3 runs 16 residues. V was clipped by 1 base and J by 5 bases; unmatched bases: 8. CDR1 is MNHEY, CDR2 SMNVEV, per germline (reference sequence). CDR3 residues: CASSLLGDRGVNEQYF. CDR3 DNA sequence: TGTGCCAGCAGTTTATTGGGGGACAGGGGAGTCAACGAGCAGTACTTC.

For the CDR3, the DNA is TGCGCCAGCAGCCAGGTACAGGGGGCCCCCGGCGGGCAGTACTTC. It translates to CASSQVQGAPGGQYF. V is TRBV4-1 and J is TRBJ2-7; 9 nucleotides line up with TRBD1. Germline-derived CDR1 and CDR2 are MGHRA and YSYEKL. The CDR3 runs 15 residues. Germline trimming cut 3 bases from V and 9 bases from J; bases unmatched to any gene: 12.

This chain joins TRBV9 and TRBJ2-5; weak D call: TRBD2 (6 bases). CDR1 is SGDLS, CDR2 YYNGEE, per germline. The ends were cut back, 0 bases at V and 5 bases at J, with 11 bases in the middle. The CDR3 loop spans 14 amino acids. The CDR3 here is CASSVGPEGETQYF. CDR3 nucleotides: TGTGCCAGCAGCGTAGGTCCGGAGGGGGAGACCCAGTACTTC.

J is TRBJ1-6 and V is TRBV2; the D gene is possibly TRBD1 (5 bases). Germline V gene sequence: CDR1 SNHLY, CDR2 FYNNEI. CDR3 size: 12 residues. The V end was cut by 8 bases, the J end by 9 bases, with 11 bases between. CDR3: CASHPDSSPLHF. The CDR3 bases are TGTGCCAGCCACCCTGACAGTTCACCCCTCCACTTT. Full variable domain (outside the CDR3, taken from reference TRBV2 and TRBJ1-6): EPEVTQTPSHQVTQMGQEVILRCVPISNHLYFYWYRQILGQKVEFLVSFYNNEISEKSEIFDDQFSVERPDGSNFTLKIRSTKLEDSAMYFCASHPDSSPLHFGNGTRLTVT.

V is TRBV6-6 and J is TRBJ1-1; D gene ambiguous. The CDR3 is 13 amino acids. Trimming pared 2 bases from V and 8 bases from J, leaving 12 bases between. Germline V gene sequence: CDR1 MNHNY, CDR2 SVGAGI (reference sequence). The chain's CDR3 is CASSYGPAAEAFF. For the CDR3, the DNA is TGTGCCAGCAGTTACGGCCCGGCGGCCGAAGCTTTCTTT.

This sequence joins TRBV6-5 and TRBJ2-3; 7 positions agree with TRBD2. The germline V gene encodes CDR1 MNHEY and CDR2 SVGAGI. The CDR3 runs 13 residues. Trimming removed 6 bases from V and 2 bases from J; junction bases left unmatched: 2. For the CDR3, the DNA is TGTGCCAGCAGGGGGACTAACACAGATACGCAGTATTTT. It yields the protein CASRGTNTDTQYF.

The chain combines TRBV5-4 with TRBJ2-7; the match to TRBD2 covers 7 bases. The CDR3 is made up of 17 amino acids. Germline CDR1 and CDR2: SGHNT and YYREEE (reference sequence). After removal of 4 bases from V and 4 bases from J, the junction contained 17 bases not matched to a gene. CDR3 DNA sequence: TGTGCCAGCAGCCCTTTTAGCCTACGGGGCGGGAGTTACGAGCAGTACTTC. Protein: CASSPFSLRGGSYEQYF. Drawing the rest from reference TRBV5-4 and TRBJ2-7, the complete variable domain is ETGVTQSPTHLIKTRGQQVTLRCSSQSGHNTVSWYQQALGQGPQFIFQYYREEENGRGNFPPRFSGLQFPNYSSELNVNALELDDSALYLCASSPFSLRGGSYEQYFGPGTRLTVT.

The CDR3 coding sequence is TGTGCCAGCAGTCGAGCAGGCGAAGAGCAGTACTTC. Encoded protein: CASSRAGEEQYF. J is TRBJ2-7 and V is TRBV6-5; D gene ambiguous. V dropped 5 bases and J dropped 7 bases, with 12 bases sitting between them. This CDR3 has 12 residues. The V gene's germline CDR1 is MNHEY and CDR2 SVGAGI.

The rearrangement uses TRBV13 and TRBJ1-1; possibly TRBD1 for D (6 bases). The germline V gene encodes CDR1 PRHDT and CDR2 FYEKMQ (reference sequence). This CDR3 contains 13 residues. Trimming removed 6 bases at V and 0 bases at J, with 8 bases between. CDR3: CASRAGVNTEAFF. The CDR3 DNA reads TGTGCCAGCAGGGCAGGGGTGAACACTGAAGCTTTCTTT.

This clone turned up a few times. CDR3 DNA sequence: TGTGCCAGCAGCTTACAGGGGGCGCGCACCGGGGAGCTGTTTTTT. This translates into CASSLQGARTGELFF. The chain carries TRBV7-9 and TRBJ2-2, with TRBD1 matching over 8 bases. Germline lookup yields CDR1 SEHNR and CDR2 FQNEAQ (reference sequence). Trimming cost V 2 bases and J 4 bases; bases outside gene matches: 3. The CDR3 contains 15 residues.

The chain joins TRBV4-1 to TRBJ1-3, with no clear D. The CDR3 contains 15 residues. V shed 3 bases and J shed 2 bases, with 11 bases lying between them. CDR1 MGHRA and CDR2 YSYEKL come from the germline V gene. This CDR3 is CASSHFVVPGNTIYF. CDR3 nucleotides: TGCGCCAGCAGCCACTTTGTAGTACCTGGAAACACCATATATTTT.

CDR3 in amino acids: CASSLEVGYGYTF. CDR3 DNA sequence: TGTGCCAGCAGTTTAGAGGTCGGGTATGGCTACACCTTC. The J gene is TRBJ1-2, the V gene TRBV12-3 or TRBV12-4; D is unclear. Between the trimmed V and J ends, which lost 1 base and 5 bases, there was a span of 8 bases. The CDR3 is 13 residues long.

In its sample, this clone was seen a few times. The CDR3 DNA reads as TGTGCCAGCAAGGTTAGGGGATCCTACGAGCAGTACTTC. Amino acid sequence: CASKVRGSYEQYF. The rearrangement joins TRBV2 to TRBJ2-7; D is possibly TRBD1 (5 bases). V lost 7 bases and J 1 base, leaving 11 bases between the germline ends. This CDR3 region has 13 residues. Germline CDR1 SNHLY, CDR2 FYNNEI.

The chain has TRBV5-1 and TRBJ2-7; D is perhaps TRBD1 (5 bases). The CDR3 covers 12 residues. CDR1 and CDR2 (germline): SGHRS, YFSETQ. With 0 bases removed from V and 7 bases from J, the gap between germline ends came to 8 bases. The CDR3 DNA sequence: TGCGCCAGCAGCTTGGCAGGGTCGGAGCAGTACTTC. Encoded protein: CASSLAGSEQYF.

CDR3 DNA: TGTGCCAGCAGCGTAGTTTTAGGGGGAATGGGGGAGCAGTTCTTC. Amino acid sequence: CASSVVLGGMGEQFF. The chain uses TRBV9 and TRBJ2-1; D is possibly TRBD1 (6 bases). In germline, CDR1 is SGDLS, CDR2 YYNGEE. Trimming cost V 0 bases and J 10 bases, with 17 bases left between them. The CDR3 has 15 residues.

The V call is TRBV20-1, the J call TRBJ1-5, with 9 bases aligning to TRBD1. Unmatched junction bases numbered 6, after V lost 3 bases and J lost 3 bases. From germline, CDR1 is DFQATT and CDR2 SNEGSKA (reference sequence). This CDR3 has 15 residues. The CDR3 sequence: CSASKGTGPNQPQHF. Here the CDR3 DNA reads TGCAGTGCTAGTAAAGGGACAGGGCCCAATCAGCCCCAGCATTTT.

The V and J genes are TRBV19 and TRBJ2-6; D may be TRBD2 (6 bases). CDR3 size: 14 residues. Germline values: CDR1 LNHDA, CDR2 SQIVND (reference sequence). The ends were cut back, 5 bases at V and 4 bases at J, with 9 bases in the middle. The CDR3: CASSVAGGANVLTF. The CDR3 nucleotides read TGTGCCAGTAGTGTGGCGGGAGGGGCCAACGTCCTGACTTTC.

This clone is a singleton in its sample. The V call is TRBV5-1, the J call TRBJ2-3; 8 positions match TRBD1. From germline, CDR1 is SGHRS and CDR2 YFSETQ. The ends lost 3 bases at V and 0 bases at J; junction bases unmatched: 3. The CDR3 runs 15 residues. The CDR3 DNA follows: TGCGCCAGCAGCTACCGGGACAGGAGCACAGATACGCAGTATTTT. Amino acids: CASSYRDRSTDTQYF.

The chain has TRBV6-5 and TRBJ2-3; D might be TRBD2 (6 bases). The CDR3 is made up of 14 amino acids. The V gene's germline CDR1 is MNHEY and CDR2 SVGAGI. Trimming took off 4 bases at V and 4 bases at J, with 12 bases between the two ends. The CDR3 DNA reads as TGTGCCAGCAGTTTAGGACTAACTCCAGATACGCAGTATTTT. Amino acid sequence: CASSLGLTPDTQYF.